The rows below give T cell receptor beta chains drawn from one sample of a study of control samples from healthy donors and cancer patients. Assay: immunoSEQ multiplex PCR; the TCRdb copy retains only in-frame clones and omits some. The sample lists about 410,000 clones; 90% were seen once. Source material: PBMCs. Source of these receptors: a man between 35 and 55 years old with head and neck cancer. The CDR3 runs from the conserved cysteine through the conserved F or W. Each record gives: clone size, CDR3 length, J gene, V gene, D gene, CDR3 protein, CDR3 DNA. D genes are given only for firm matches. Clone size is not always given. Where it is, it says once, few, many or a class for expanded clones.

.	16	TRBJ1-2	TRBV19	TRBD1	CASRGQGPPRPGGYTF	TGTGCCAGTAGAGGACAGGGGCCTCCAAGACCGGGAGGCTACACCTTC
once	20	TRBJ2-7	TRBV9	TRBD2	CASSLSPGLAGGGGVYEQYF	TGTGCCAGCAGCCTCTCTCCGGGACTAGCGGGAGGTGGGGGGGTATACGAGCAGTACTTC
.	14	TRBJ2-7	TRBV2	.	CASPASESSYEQYF	TGTGCCAGTCCCGCGTCGGAGAGCTCCTACGAGCAGTACTTC
.	10	TRBJ2-7	TRBV28	.	CASSSGEQYF	TGTGCCAGCAGTTCCGGCGAGCAGTACTTC
.	19	TRBJ2-6	TRBV10-3	TRBD1	CAISESPGQGTSGANVLTF	TGTGCCATCAGTGAGTCGCCGGGACAGGGAACTTCTGGGGCCAACGTCCTGACTTTC
few	14	TRBJ1-2	TRBV4-1	TRBD1	CASSPSGQGEGYTF	TGCGCCAGCAGCCCCTCGGGACAGGGAGAAGGCTACACCTTC
.	16	TRBJ2-5	TRBV11-2	TRBD1	CASSRLGQGGSETQYF	TGTGCCAGCAGCCGACTTGGACAGGGAGGTTCGGAGACCCAGTACTTC
.	15	TRBJ2-1	TRBV5-4	.	CASSLGNYPALREFF	TGTGCCAGCAGCTTGGGGAACTACCCAGCCCTAAGGGAGTTCTTC
.	13	TRBJ1-1	TRBV5-1	.	CASSLSPNTEAFF	TGCGCCAGCAGCTTAAGCCCGAACACTGAAGCTTTCTTT
once	16	TRBJ2-2	TRBV11-3	TRBD2	CASSPGGTRLAGELFF	TGTGCCAGCAGCCCGGGGGGGACACGGCTGGCCGGGGAGCTGTTTTTT
once	15	TRBJ2-6	TRBV18	.	CASSPSGSGANVLTF	TGTGCCAGCTCACCATCAGGGTCCGGGGCCAACGTCCTGACTTTC
.	16	TRBJ2-3	TRBV4-3	TRBD2	CASSQDGGGGTDTQYF	TGCGCCAGCAGCCAGGACGGGGGGGGTGGCACAGATACGCAGTATTTT
.	14	TRBJ2-2	TRBV4-1	.	CASNQGPGPGELFF	TGCGCCAGCAACCAAGGTCCAGGCCCCGGGGAGCTGTTTTTT
.	17	TRBJ2-1	TRBV7-8	TRBD2	CASSLVGLADSYNEQFF	TGTGCCAGCAGCTTAGTGGGACTAGCGGACTCCTACAATGAGCAGTTCTTC
.	15	TRBJ2-5	TRBV19	.	CASSIGQGPHGTQYF	TGTGCCAGTAGTATAGGGCAGGGGCCGCATGGGACCCAGTACTTC
.	14	TRBJ2-7	TRBV4-1	.	CASSRLQGGYEQYF	TGCGCCAGCAGCCGCTTACAGGGCGGCTACGAGCAGTACTTC
.	14	TRBJ2-7	TRBV13	.	CASSLSPETYEQYF	TGTGCCAGCAGCTTATCCCCCGAAACCTACGAGCAGTACTTC
.	14	TRBJ2-2	TRBV18	.	CASSPRGVTGELFF	TGTGCCAGCTCACCCCGAGGGGTCACCGGGGAGCTGTTTTTT
.	15	TRBJ1-2	TRBV25-1	TRBD1	CASSGNRGSFYGYTF	TGTGCCAGCAGCGGGAACAGGGGCAGCTTTTATGGCTACACCTTC
.	18	TRBJ1-6	TRBV6-6	.	CASSRGAGIGRYNSPLHF	TGTGCCAGCAGTCGTGGGGCTGGTATAGGTCGCTATAATTCACCCCTCCACTTT
.	21	TRBJ2-4	TRBV6-2/TRBV6-3	TRBD2	CASSFPSSTSGGSLAKNIQYF	TGTGCCAGCAGTTTCCCATCCTCGACTAGCGGGGGGTCTCTAGCCAAAAACATTCAGTACTTC
.	15	TRBJ1-3	TRBV6-5	.	CASSYSADSGNTIYF	TGTGCCAGCAGTTACTCGGCGGACTCTGGAAACACCATATATTTT
.	13	TRBJ1-1	TRBV30	.	CAWSVGLPGSAFF	TGTGCCTGGAGTGTGGGGCTACCTGGATCAGCTTTCTTT
.	13	TRBJ1-1	TRBV6-1	TRBD1	CASSETGRTEAFF	TGTGCCAGCAGTGAGACAGGGAGGACTGAAGCTTTCTTT
.	16	TRBJ2-7	TRBV5-8	.	CASSSLYRSGGYEQYF	TGTGCCAGCAGCTCGCTTTATAGAAGTGGGGGCTACGAGCAGTACTTC
.	15	TRBJ1-5	TRBV28	.	CASSFPRAEGQPQHF	TGTGCCAGCAGTTTCCCCCGAGCCGAGGGGCAGCCCCAGCATTTT
.	12	TRBJ2-1	TRBV29-1	TRBD2	CSSAGGAYEQFF	TGCAGCTCGGCCGGGGGGGCATATGAGCAGTTCTTC
.	15	TRBJ2-1	TRBV24-1	TRBD2	CATSERTSGVNEQFF	TGTGCCACCAGTGAGCGTACTAGCGGGGTCAATGAGCAGTTCTTC
.	16	TRBJ1-5	TRBV28	TRBD1	CASSSGDRGGNQPQHF	TGTGCCAGCAGTTCAGGGGACAGGGGTGGCAATCAGCCCCAGCATTTT
.	14	TRBJ2-3	TRBV27	TRBD1	CASSLDRVTDTQYF	TGTGCCAGCAGTTTAGACAGGGTCACAGATACGCAGTATTTT
.	15	TRBJ1-3	TRBV19	.	CASSLGQPGGTTIYF	TGTGCCAGTAGTCTCGGACAGCCTGGTGGAACCACCATATATTTT
.	17	TRBJ1-3	TRBV28	.	CASRPNGQRSAGNTIYF	TGTGCCAGCAGACCGAACGGACAGCGTAGCGCTGGAAACACCATATATTTT
.	15	TRBJ1-2	TRBV24-1	TRBD1	CATSDPGQGPYGYTF	TGTGCCACCAGTGATCCGGGACAGGGGCCCTATGGCTACACCTTC
once	14	TRBJ1-1	TRBV9	TRBD1	CASSVGGRGQGAFF	TGTGCCAGCAGCGTAGGAGGGAGGGGGCAAGGGGCTTTCTTT
.	14	TRBJ1-5	TRBV20-1	.	CSASTMYSNQPQHF	TGCAGTGCTAGTACGATGTATAGCAATCAGCCCCAGCATTTT
.	16	TRBJ2-3	TRBV5-8	.	CASSWHRGGSTDTQYF	TGTGCCAGCAGCTGGCACAGGGGGGGAAGCACAGATACGCAGTATTTT
few	13	TRBJ2-7	TRBV18	.	CASSPEITYEQYF	TGTGCCAGCTCACCGGAAATAACCTACGAGCAGTACTTC
once	15	TRBJ1-2	TRBV19	TRBD1	CASSSTGTVNYGYTF	TGTGCCAGTAGCTCGACCGGGACAGTGAACTATGGCTACACCTTC
.	16	TRBJ2-1	TRBV24-1	TRBD2	CATSASGGTKYNEQFF	TGTGCCACCAGTGCTAGCGGGGGAACAAAATACAATGAGCAGTTCTTC
.	14	TRBJ2-2	TRBV18	TRBD2	CASSPREGTGELFF	TGTGCCAGCTCACCAAGGGAGGGCACCGGGGAGCTGTTTTTT
.	13	TRBJ1-5	TRBV30	.	CAWRDSLNQPQHF	TGTGCCTGGAGGGACAGCCTCAATCAGCCCCAGCATTTT
once	13	TRBJ1-2	TRBV5-1	.	CASSLEAGYGYTF	TGCGCCAGCAGCTTGGAGGCCGGCTATGGCTACACCTTC